This is a list of T cell receptor beta chains from one sample in a study of T cell responses to AZD1222 COVID-19 vaccine. The repertoire was sequenced with immunoSEQ multiplex PCR; TCRdb's copy has only in-frame clones and lacks some. The table shows some 96,000 clones, with about 89% occurring only once. The source material was peripheral blood, sampled on day 0 of AZD1222 vaccination. The receptors were gathered from an adult in good health. CDR3s include the opening cysteine and the closing phenylalanine or tryptophan. Fields, in order: clone size, J gene, V gene, D gene, CDR3 protein, CDR3 DNA. A D gene is named only where the DNA matches it firmly. Size is omitted from some rows. Given values are once, few, many or a class for expanded clones.

size: -
J: TRBJ1-5
V: TRBV6-5
D: TRBD1
CDR3: CASRSGQGSTQPQHF
DNA: TGTGCCAGCAGATCTGGACAGGGGTCAACTCAGCCCCAGCATTTT

size: -
J: TRBJ2-1
V: TRBV10-2
D: TRBD2
CDR3: CASRAGSYNEQFF
DNA: TGCGCCAGCAGAGCGGGGTCCTACAATGAGCAGTTCTTC

size: once
J: TRBJ1-1
V: TRBV2
D: TRBD1
CDR3: CATSADRANTEAFF
DNA: TGTGCCACTTCAGCCGACAGGGCGAACACTGAAGCTTTCTTT

size: -
J: TRBJ1-2
V: TRBV19
D: -
CDR3: CASSLTGSNYGYTF
DNA: TGTGCCAGTAGCCTTACCGGGTCTAACTATGGCTACACCTTC

size: -
J: TRBJ2-3
V: TRBV6-4
D: TRBD2
CDR3: CASSEAGGGDTQYF
DNA: TGTGCCAGCAGTGAAGCGGGGGGAGGAGATACGCAGTATTTT

size: few
J: TRBJ2-5
V: TRBV5-1
D: -
CDR3: CASSLAGTRQETQYF
DNA: TGCGCCAGCAGCTTGGCCGGGACCCGCCAAGAGACCCAGTACTTC

size: -
J: TRBJ2-1
V: TRBV29-1
D: -
CDR3: CSVDEGSSYNEQFF
DNA: TGCAGCGTTGACGAGGGTAGCTCCTACAATGAGCAGTTCTTC

size: -
J: TRBJ2-5
V: TRBV5-4
D: -
CDR3: CASSRDINQETQYF
DNA: TGTGCCAGCAGCCGTGACATTAACCAAGAGACCCAGTACTTC

size: -
J: TRBJ2-5
V: TRBV6-5
D: TRBD1
CDR3: CASGAGGSLETQYF
DNA: TGTGCCAGCGGCGCAGGGGGCAGTTTGGAGACCCAGTACTTC

size: few
J: TRBJ1-1
V: TRBV9
D: -
CDR3: CASSVGSLSTEAFF
DNA: TGTGCCAGCAGCGTAGGGTCGCTTAGCACTGAAGCTTTCTTT

size: -
J: TRBJ2-1
V: TRBV12-3/TRBV12-4
D: -
CDR3: CASSLFLEQFF
DNA: TGTGCCAGCAGTTTATTCTTAGAGCAGTTCTTC

size: once
J: TRBJ2-1
V: TRBV5-6
D: -
CDR3: CASKEGGNYNEQFF
DNA: TGTGCCAGCAAGGAAGGAGGGAACTACAATGAGCAGTTCTTC

size: -
J: TRBJ2-7
V: TRBV7-8
D: -
CDR3: CASSLVSYEQYF
DNA: TGTGCCAGCAGCTTAGTATCCTACGAGCAGTACTTC

size: once
J: TRBJ1-5
V: TRBV3-1/TRBV3-2
D: TRBD1
CDR3: CASSQDQGVPDQPQHF
DNA: TGTGCCAGCAGCCAAGATCAGGGGGTACCCGATCAGCCCCAGCATTTT

size: -
J: TRBJ1-5
V: TRBV3-1/TRBV3-2
D: -
CDR3: CASSQDVQPQHF
DNA: TGTGCCAGCAGCCAAGATGTCCAGCCCCAGCATTTT

size: -
J: TRBJ1-1
V: TRBV7-9
D: -
CDR3: CASSSRQGGRAFF
DNA: TGTGCCAGCAGCTCCCGGCAGGGAGGGAGAGCTTTCTTT

size: -
J: TRBJ1-4
V: TRBV29-1
D: -
CDR3: CSVARTNEKLFF
DNA: TGCAGCGTGGCTCGGACTAATGAAAAACTGTTTTTT

size: -
J: TRBJ2-1
V: TRBV6-6
D: TRBD2
CDR3: CASSSGRGNEQFF
DNA: TGTGCCAGCTCTAGCGGGAGGGGAAATGAGCAGTTCTTC

size: -
J: TRBJ1-2
V: TRBV6-5
D: -
CDR3: CASSYSRGNYGYTF
DNA: TGTGCCAGCAGTTACTCGAGAGGGAACTATGGCTACACCTTC

size: -
J: TRBJ1-4
V: TRBV19
D: -
CDR3: CASSRQANQATNEKLFF
DNA: TGTGCCAGTAGCCGACAGGCGAATCAGGCAACTAATGAAAAACTGTTTTTT

size: -
J: TRBJ1-1
V: TRBV5-3
D: -
CDR3: CARSFCFGTEAFF
DNA: TGTGCCAGAAGCTTCTGTTTTGGCACTGAAGCTTTCTTT

size: -
J: TRBJ2-3
V: TRBV6-5
D: -
CDR3: CASSRGPSTDTQYF
DNA: TGTGCCAGCAGTCGCGGGCCTAGCACAGATACGCAGTATTTT

size: -
J: TRBJ1-2
V: TRBV5-1
D: TRBD1
CDR3: CASSLGDRAYGYTF
DNA: TGCGCCAGCAGCTTGGGAGACAGGGCCTATGGCTACACCTTC

size: -
J: TRBJ2-3
V: TRBV5-8
D: -
CDR3: CASRTNTDTQYF
DNA: TGTGCCAGCAGAACTAACACAGATACGCAGTATTTT

size: -
J: TRBJ1-2
V: TRBV25-1
D: TRBD1
CDR3: CASSELETGGIYGYTF
DNA: TGTGCCAGCAGTGAATTAGAGACAGGGGGCATCTATGGCTACACCTTC

size: few
J: TRBJ2-6
V: TRBV19
D: -
CDR3: CASSIKYRSSGANVLTF
DNA: TGTGCCAGTAGTATTAAGTACAGAAGCTCTGGGGCCAACGTCCTGACTTTC

size: -
J: TRBJ2-1
V: TRBV12-2
D: -
CDR3: CASRPGLADTHNEQFF
DNA: TGTGCAAGTCGTCCGGGACTAGCGGATACTCACAATGAGCAGTTCTTC

size: -
J: TRBJ1-5
V: TRBV18
D: TRBD1
CDR3: CASSPGQGKHQPQHF
DNA: TGTGCCAGCTCACCAGGACAGGGAAAACATCAGCCCCAGCATTTT

size: -
J: TRBJ1-5
V: TRBV4-2
D: TRBD1
CDR3: CASSQGTVDSNQPQHF
DNA: TGTGCCAGCAGCCAGGGGACAGTTGATAGCAATCAGCCCCAGCATTTT